This T cell receptor (beta chain) was retrieved from a study of blood T cell repertoires in COVID-19. Turning to the study itself: T cells, B-cell-depleted T cells, or PBMCs supplied cDNA or gDNA.

Authors' methods: Scientists estimated how many nucleated cells there were by amplifying reference gene primers. Some clones are missing from TCRdb's copy, which holds only in-frame ones; the method was immunoSEQ multiplex PCR. V and J calls and clone size are as listed in that table; D and trimming were resolved from the DNA. There are some 300,000 clones in the sample; 70% to 90% occur only once, and 1.3% lies in the top ten. Trimming removed 0 bases from V and 7 bases from J, with 10 bases in between. CDR3 length: 14 amino acids. In germline, CDR1 is SGDLS, CDR2 YYNGEE. This clonotype was obtained from a man aged 65 to 85 with acute or convalescent COVID-19. Sequencing was carried out using peripheral blood. The chain is built from TRBV9 and TRBJ2-2; a weak D match, TRBD1 (6 bases). The CDR3 spells CASSVAPGVGELFF. The CDR3 DNA is TGTGCCAGCAGCGTAGCACCAGGGGTCGGGGAGCTGTTTTTT.